Below, 10 T cell receptor beta chains from the same sample are listed, as sequenced in a study of naive and memory T cell subsets. TCR cDNA received a 3' ligated oligonucleotide that carried a UMI. The SP2 primer and nested alpha and beta constant region primers amplified ligated cDNA in four rounds. TCRdb itself ran the 5' RACE reads through MiXCR, one entry per CDR3 protein. The data hold tens of thousands of distinct CDR3 sequences, with 5.5% to 8.5% observed a single time. Receptors originate from a male donor in good health.

In its sample, this clonotype was seen many times. The genes are TRBV7-2 and TRBJ1-1, with no clear D. The length of the CDR3 is 14 residues. The V gene lost 4 bases and the J gene lost 0 bases, with 9 bases spanning the gap. The V gene's germline CDR1 is SGHTA and CDR2 FQGNSA. CDR3 protein: CASSSGEMNTEAFF. Written as DNA, the CDR3 is TGTGCCAGCAGCTCCGGAGAGATGAACACTGAAGCTTTCTTT.

This clonotype was detected a few times. The chain couples TRBV3-1 to TRBJ2-5, with D unclear. Trimming stripped 0 bases from V and 3 bases from J, with 20 bases between. In germline, CDR1 is LGHDT, CDR2 YNNKEL (reference sequence). This CDR3 has 18 residues. As DNA, the CDR3 is TGTGCCAGCAGCCAAGACGTAGCCGGGCCGAGAAGCAAAGAGACCCAGTACTTC. Translated: CASSQDVAGPRSKETQYF.

The chain uses TRBV19 and TRBJ1-1; D is uncertain. V gave up 5 bases and J gave up 0 bases, with 7 bases separating them. This CDR3 region has 13 residues. Germline loops: CDR1 LNHDA, CDR2 SQIVND (reference sequence). The CDR3: CASSQVLNTEAFF. The DNA of the CDR3 is TGTGCCAGTAGTCAGGTGCTGAACACTGAAGCTTTCTTT. Based on the CDR3 plus reference TRBV19 and TRBJ1-1, the full variable domain is DGGITQSPKYLFRKEGQNVTLSCEQNLNHDAMYWYRQDPGQGLRLIYYSQIVNDFQKGDIAEGYSVSREKKESFPLTVTSAQKNPTAFYLCASSQVLNTEAFFGQGTRLTVV.

The chain carries TRBV12-3 or TRBV12-4 and TRBJ1-2; D is undetermined. Trimming shortened V by 3 bases and J by 2 bases, and 13 bases separated the two germline ends. The CDR3 has 15 residues. The CDR3 loop is CASSLGARGNYGYTF. For the CDR3, the DNA is TGTGCCAGCAGTTTGGGTGCCCGAGGCAACTATGGCTACACCTTC.

In its sample, this clonotype ranks as large. The rearrangement links TRBV10-2 to TRBJ2-3; 8 bases map to TRBD2. J gave up 4 bases and V 10 bases, and 13 bases lay outside the gene matches. CDR3 length: 15 amino acids. Per the germline V gene, CDR1 is WSHSY and CDR2 is SAAADI. The CDR3: CATSAVAGRADTQYF. In nucleotides, the CDR3 is TGCGCCACCTCCGCGGTAGCGGGAAGGGCAGATACGCAGTATTTT.

This clonotype was seen repeatedly, ten times or more. This chain connects TRBV29-1 to TRBJ2-5; the D is unclear. CDR1 is SQVTM and CDR2 is ANQGSEA in the germline V gene. Trimming left V 3 bases short and J 2 bases short, with 7 bases between. This CDR3 comprises 12 residues. The CDR3 DNA follows: TGCAGCGTTGACGGCCAGCAAGAGACCCAGTACTTC. Translating it yields CSVDGQQETQYF.

This clonotype was observed at least ten times. The chain combines TRBV6-6 with TRBJ2-1; either TRBD1 or TRBD2 may supply D (6 bases each). The CDR3 runs to 16 residues. In germline, CDR1 is MNHNY, CDR2 SVGAGI (reference sequence). V was pared by 5 bases and J by 2 bases, with 16 bases between. This CDR3 reads CASSPEGGGPYNEQFF. CDR3 nucleotides: TGTGCCAGCAGTCCCGAGGGGGGCGGTCCCTACAATGAGCAGTTCTTC.

The J gene is TRBJ1-2, the V gene TRBV14; 8 bases map to TRBD1. This CDR3 spans 16 amino acids. Germline CDR1 SGHDN, CDR2 FVKESK. Trimming at V came to 4 bases and at J to 3 bases, leaving 10 bases not matched to a gene. The CDR3 loop is CASSPGQGPSHYGYTF. In nucleotides, the CDR3 is TGTGCCAGCAGCCCCGGACAGGGACCATCCCACTATGGCTACACCTTC.

This clonotype was observed a few times. The V gene is TRBV3-1, the J gene TRBJ2-5; TRBD2 might be the D (6 bases). The CDR3 totals 14 residues. Germline assignment: CDR1 LGHDT and CDR2 YNNKEL (reference sequence). V was cut by 4 bases and J by 5 bases, with 14 bases left in between. The CDR3 is CASSPSAGQETQYF. DNA for the CDR3: TGTGCCAGCAGCCCATCGGCGGGGCAGGAGACCCAGTACTTC.

The table lists this clonotype with a few counts. The genes are TRBV27 and TRBJ2-4; TRBD1 agrees at 10 bases. Losses at the gene ends were 7 bases for V and 1 base for J; bases not matched to a gene: 7. This CDR3 has 16 amino acids. The germline CDR1 and CDR2 sequences are MNHEY and SMNVEV (reference sequence). In nucleotides, the CDR3 is TGTGCCAGCATGGACAGGGGGGTTCGGGCCAAAAACATTCAGTACTTC. It yields the protein CASMDRGVRAKNIQYF.